This entry lists 30 T cell receptor beta chains sequenced from one sample in a study of T cell responses to AZD1222 COVID-19 vaccine. Clones were read by immunoSEQ multiplex PCR, and TCRdb kept only the in-frame ones, dropping some. The sample has about 120,000 clones; 80% to 95% are singletons. Sequencing was performed on peripheral blood, taken on day 0 of AZD1222 vaccination. The receptor set was obtained from an adult in good health.

This sequence joins TRBV9 and TRBJ1-4, with D maybe TRBD1 (5 bases). The germline V gene encodes CDR1 SGDLS and CDR2 YYNGEE. The CDR3 is 12 residues long. Deletions cut 3 bases from V and 7 bases from J, with 7 bases between. The CDR3 DNA reads as TGTGCCAGCAGCGCCGACAGTGAAAAACTGTTTTTT. Translating it yields CASSADSEKLFF.

The chain combines TRBV7-9 with TRBJ2-2, with a tentative D call TRBD1 (6 bases). CDR1 is SEHNR and CDR2 is FQNEAQ in the germline V gene (reference sequence). CDR3 size: 15 residues. Between the trimmed V and J ends, which lost 8 bases and 6 bases, there was a span of 19 bases. CDR3 residues: CASGGGLLNSGELFF. The CDR3 region has the DNA TGTGCCAGCGGGGGCGGGCTCCTCAACTCCGGGGAGCTGTTTTTT.

V usage is TRBV12-3 or TRBV12-4 and J usage is TRBJ1-1; D not resolved. Trimming left V 2 bases short and J 7 bases short, with 11 bases between. This CDR3 has 13 residues. CDR3 residues: CASSLSGRDEAFF. The CDR3 DNA sequence: TGTGCCAGCAGTTTATCGGGCCGGGATGAAGCTTTCTTT.

This clone came up once. This chain joins TRBV7-8 and TRBJ2-7, with D tentatively TRBD1 or TRBD2 (5 bases each). CDR3 length: 15 residues. Trimming removed 7 bases at V and 0 bases at J, with 16 bases between. The germline gives CDR1 SGHVS, CDR2 FQNEAQ. CDR3 amino acids: CASTKSRDVSYEQYF. The CDR3 DNA sequence: TGTGCCAGCACCAAATCCCGGGACGTCTCCTACGAGCAGTACTTC.

The chain recombines TRBV5-6 with TRBJ1-5; D is unresolved. This CDR3 contains 14 residues. CDR1 and CDR2 from the germline V gene are SGHDT and YYEEEE. V lost 4 bases and J lost 3, with 11 bases in between. In nucleotides, the CDR3 is TGTGCCAGCAGCGCCGACGGGTACAATCAGCCCCAGCATTTT. Amino acid sequence: CASSADGYNQPQHF.

CDR3 sequence reads: CSARENEKLFF. The CDR3 nucleotides read TGCAGTGCTAGGGAAAATGAAAAACTGTTTTTT. The genes are TRBV20-1 and TRBJ1-4; D remains unclear. Germline-derived CDR1 and CDR2 are DFQATT and SNEGSKA (reference sequence). Deletions cut 3 bases from V and 5 bases from J, with 4 bases between. The CDR3 extends over 11 amino acids.

The rearrangement uses TRBV28 and TRBJ2-1, with 7 nucleotides matching TRBD2. This CDR3 has 17 residues. Germline-derived CDR1 and CDR2 are MDHEN and SYDVKM. J lost 5 bases, V lost 2 bases, and 12 bases had no gene match. The CDR3 here is CASSLPRDYWAHNEQFF. CDR3 DNA sequence: TGTGCCAGCAGTTTACCCCGGGACTACTGGGCCCACAATGAGCAGTTCTTC.

V gene TRBV11-2 combines with J gene TRBJ2-2; D unclear. The V gene's germline CDR1 is SGHAT and CDR2 FQNNGV. V lost 1 base and J lost 6, with 3 bases in between. The CDR3 extends over 12 amino acids. The CDR3 protein is CASSLGAGELFF. CDR3 nucleotide sequence: TGTGCCAGCAGCTTAGGGGCCGGGGAGCTGTTTTTT.

This clone appeared a single time. The chain uses TRBV10-3 and TRBJ1-1, with D possibly matching TRBD1 (5 bases). The CDR3 contains 13 residues. Germline V lookup: CDR1 ENHRY, CDR2 SYGVKD. Trimming shortened V by 4 bases and J by 1 base, and 7 bases separated the two germline ends. CDR3 loop: CAISGDRNTEAFF. In DNA form, the CDR3 reads TGTGCCATCAGTGGAGACAGGAACACTGAAGCTTTCTTT.

V and J are TRBV4-3 and TRBJ1-2; the match to TRBD1 covers 9 bases. CDR1 and CDR2 (germline): LGHNA, YSLEER. J lost 8 bases, V lost 0 bases, and 7 bases had no gene match. This CDR3 region has 15 residues. Here the CDR3 DNA reads TGCGCCAGCAGCCAAGATTCCAACAGGGGGCAAGGCTACACCTTC. It codes for CASSQDSNRGQGYTF.

The chain joins TRBV7-9 to TRBJ1-1; D remains unclear. V was pared by 1 base and J by 0 bases, with 3 bases between. The CDR3 consists of 13 residues. Germline-derived CDR1 and CDR2 are SEHNR and FQNEAQ (reference sequence). The CDR3 loop reads CASSLEVNTEAFF. The CDR3, as DNA: TGTGCCAGCAGCTTAGAGGTGAACACTGAAGCTTTCTTT. The whole variable domain, remainder taken from reference TRBV7-9 and TRBJ1-1, is DTGVSQNPRHKITKRGQNVTFRCDPISEHNRLYWYRQTLGQGPEFLTYFQNEAQLEKSRLLSDRFSAERPKGSFSTLEIQRTEQGDSAMYLCASSLEVNTEAFFGQGTRLTVV.

V and J are TRBV28 and TRBJ1-6; 9 bases match TRBD1. Trimming removed 5 bases from V and 9 bases from J; junction bases left unmatched: 8. CDR1 is MDHEN and CDR2 is SYDVKM in the germline V gene. This CDR3 comprises 15 residues. Here the CDR3 DNA reads TGTGCCAGCAGTACACCGGGACAGGGAGGTTCACCCCTCCACTTT. The encoded protein is CASSTPGQGGSPLHF.

The chain is built from TRBV7-8 and TRBJ2-1, with D perhaps matching TRBD1 or TRBD2 (5 bases each). Germline loops: CDR1 SGHVS, CDR2 FQNEAQ. The CDR3 spans 14 residues. The germline V and J ends were trimmed by 5 bases and 12 bases, with 20 bases remaining between them. CDR3 nucleotides: TGTGCCAGCAGCCAGGCCATGGGGGTATACGTGCAGTTCTTC. Its translation is CASSQAMGVYVQFF.

V gene TRBV21-1 combines with J gene TRBJ2-5; whether TRBD2, the table's D call, matches the DNA was not checked. TRBV21-1 is designated a pseudogene. This CDR3 region has 12 residues. The CDR3 sequence is CASWRGRETQYF. The CDR3 bases are TGTGCCAGCTGGAGGGGAAGGGAGACCCAGTACTTC.

The rearrangement joins TRBV25-1 to TRBJ1-6; maybe TRBD1 (6 bases). Trimming cost V 2 bases and J 5 bases, with 10 bases left between them. Germline CDR1 is MGHDK and CDR2 is SYGVNS. The CDR3 loop spans 15 amino acids. CDR3 nucleotide sequence: TGTGCCAGCAGTGAACAGGGGAAAAATAATTCACCCCTCCACTTT. Translation gives CASSEQGKNNSPLHF.

The CDR3 DNA is TGTGCCAGCAGCTTGGCGGGGACAGGGGATGAGCAGTACTTC. This sequence encodes CASSLAGTGDEQYF. The chain combines TRBV5-4 with TRBJ2-7; 10 positions agree with TRBD1. V lost 0 bases and J lost 7; bases outside the gene matches: 4. The germline CDR1 and CDR2 sequences are SGHNT and YYREEE (reference sequence). This CDR3 contains 14 residues.

The V gene is TRBV27, the J gene TRBJ1-2; 8 bases line up with TRBD1. This CDR3 comprises 14 residues. Germline trimming cut 6 bases from V and 2 bases from J; bases unmatched to any gene: 5. Germline V lookup: CDR1 MNHEY, CDR2 SMNVEV (reference sequence). The CDR3 DNA reads as TGTGCCAGCAGACCGGACAGGGTAAACTATGGCTACACCTTC. Translation gives CASRPDRVNYGYTF.

The chain couples TRBV7-8 to TRBJ1-4; D is unresolved. The CDR3 loop spans 15 amino acids. Germline V lookup: CDR1 SGHVS, CDR2 FQNEAQ. Between the trimmed V and J ends, which lost 6 bases and 0 bases, there was a span of 11 bases. In DNA, the CDR3 is TGTGCCAGCAGTCCTAGAGTTGCAACTAATGAAAAACTGTTTTTT. It codes for CASSPRVATNEKLFF.

V and J are TRBV7-2 and TRBJ2-7; no definite D call. Trimming took off 1 base at V and 3 bases at J, with 13 bases between the two ends. Germline CDR1 is SGHTA and CDR2 is FQGNSA. This CDR3 region has 15 residues. The CDR3: CASSLGEAGYYEQYF. DNA for the CDR3: TGTGCCAGCAGCTTAGGAGAGGCAGGCTACTACGAGCAGTACTTC. Full variable domain (outside the CDR3, taken from reference TRBV7-2 and TRBJ2-7): GAGVSQSPSNKVTEKGKDVELRCDPISGHTALYWYRQSLGQGLEFLIYFQGNSAPDKSGLPSDRFSAERTGGSVSTLTIQRTQQEDSAVYLCASSLGEAGYYEQYFGPGTRLTVT.

The rearrangement links TRBV24-1 to TRBJ2-3, with D possibly TRBD2 on 5 matching bases. Trimming took off 10 bases at V and 0 bases at J, with 13 bases between the two ends. This CDR3 region has 14 residues. Germline V lookup: CDR1 KGHDR, CDR2 SFDVKD. The CDR3, as DNA: TGTGCCACGGGTAGCGCCGCTAGCACAGATACGCAGTATTTT. Translation gives CATGSAASTDTQYF.

The chain joins TRBV5-8 to TRBJ1-2; D remains ambiguous. CDR1 is SGHTS, CDR2 YDEGEE, per germline. Trimming removed 0 bases from V and 1 base from J, with 7 bases in between. The CDR3 spans 14 residues. This chain's CDR3 is CASSLGRNNYGYTF. CDR3 in DNA: TGTGCCAGCAGCTTGGGCAGGAATAACTATGGCTACACCTTC.

This chain joins TRBV7-9 and TRBJ2-7; D unresolved. The CDR3 totals 12 residues. The germline CDR1 and CDR2 sequences are SEHNR and FQNEAQ (reference sequence). Trimming shortened V by 2 bases and J by 6 bases, and 8 bases separated the two germline ends. The CDR3 spells CASSLRSAEQYF. As DNA, the CDR3 is TGTGCCAGCAGCTTAAGGTCGGCCGAGCAGTACTTC.

This sequence joins TRBV9 and TRBJ2-3; 8 positions agree with TRBD2. Germline V gene lookup returns CDR1 SGDLS and CDR2 YYNGEE. The CDR3 sequence is 16 residues long. Trimming removed 4 bases from V and 0 bases from J; junction bases left unmatched: 7. CDR3 nucleotides: TGTGCCAGCAGCAACCAAGCGGGAGAAAGCACAGATACGCAGTATTTT. Amino acid sequence: CASSNQAGESTDTQYF.

J is TRBJ1-1 and V is TRBV5-4; 9 nucleotides agree with TRBD1. CDR1 is SGHNT, CDR2 YYREEE, per germline (reference sequence). Unmatched junction bases numbered 8, after V lost 0 bases and J lost 8 bases. The CDR3 is 15 amino acids. The CDR3: CASSLGTPGTGEAFF. CDR3 coding DNA: TGTGCCAGCAGCTTGGGAACCCCCGGGACAGGGGAAGCTTTCTTT.

The gene calls are TRBV5-1 and TRBJ2-7; 8 bases map to TRBD2. V lost 4 bases to trimming and J lost 2 bases; unmatched junction nucleotides: 8. The V gene's germline CDR1 is SGHRS and CDR2 YFSETQ. The CDR3 extends over 15 amino acids. The CDR3 bases are TGCGCCAGCAGCGTAAGCGGGAGTTCAGCCTACGAGCAGTACTTC. This encodes CASSVSGSSAYEQYF.

This sequence joins TRBV24-1 and TRBJ2-1; possibly TRBD1 or TRBD2 for D (5 bases each). This CDR3 has 12 residues. Germline V CDR1 and CDR2: KGHDR, SFDVKD. Trimming shortened V by 6 bases and J by 8 bases, and 10 bases separated the two germline ends. The CDR3 coding sequence is TGTGCCACCAGTCAGGGAGAGGATGAGCAGTTCTTC. Protein product: CATSQGEDEQFF.

The genes are TRBV20-1 and TRBJ2-1; D is unresolved. Looked up from germline, CDR1 is DFQATT and CDR2 is SNEGSKA (reference sequence). The CDR3 runs 14 residues. V was trimmed by 3 bases and J by 1 base, leaving 10 bases between them. The CDR3 here is CSASPVISYNEQFF. In DNA, the CDR3 is TGCAGTGCTAGTCCGGTTATTTCCTACAATGAGCAGTTCTTC.

J is TRBJ2-7 and V is TRBV27; TRBD2 might be the D (6 bases). The germline CDR1 and CDR2 sequences are MNHEY and SMNVEV (reference sequence). CDR3 length: 15 residues. V dropped 6 bases and J dropped 2 bases, with 17 bases sitting between them. CDR3 sequence reads: CASSQAGRGPYEQYF. CDR3 DNA: TGTGCCAGCAGCCAAGCCGGGCGGGGCCCCTACGAGCAGTACTTC.

The chain links TRBV29-1 to TRBJ2-2; D is possibly TRBD2 (5 bases). This CDR3 is built from 11 residues. V dropped 7 bases and J dropped 4 bases, with 7 bases sitting between them. Germline V gives CDR1 SQVTM, CDR2 ANQGSEA. The CDR3 nucleotides read TGCAGCGCGAGGGTCACCGGGGAGCTGTTTTTT. This gives the protein CSARVTGELFF.

The chain employs TRBV16 and TRBJ2-7; tentatively, D is TRBD1 (5 bases). Trimming left V 3 bases short and J 2 bases short, with 11 bases between. The length of the CDR3 is 14 residues. Germline values: CDR1 KGHSY, CDR2 FQNENV. This CDR3 is CASSQADRPYEQYF. Written as DNA, the CDR3 is TGTGCCAGCAGCCAGGCCGACAGACCCTACGAGCAGTACTTC.